This T cell receptor beta chain was documented in a study of OX40 agonist ivuxolimab in advanced cancers. The study's findings and limits: The authors also found low normalized T-cell clonal expansion in some nonresponders. Expanded clones were, on average, more numerous among CD8+ T cells than CD4+.

Clones were sequenced by immunoSEQ multiplex PCR, and TCRdb holds only the in-frame ones, with some missing. The sample comprises about 110,000 clones, approximately 90% of which are singletons, and 0.66% rests with the top ten. Trimming cost V 3 bases and J 6 bases; bases outside gene matches: 4. The length of the CDR3 is 15 residues. Germline CDR1 and CDR2: SGHRS and YFSETQ. Regarding this clone: Its antigen remains unidentified.

The sequencing used CD4+ or CD8+ T cells sorted from blood, collected in a trial of the OX40 agonist ivuxolimab. The source is an adult with an advanced solid tumor such as melanoma, head and neck, liver or kidney cancer. This sequence joins TRBV5-1 and TRBJ2-1, with TRBD1 identical over 12 bases. In nucleotides, the CDR3 is TGCGCCAGCAGCTGGGGACAGGGGGCTGGCAATGAGCAGTTCTTC. Translated: CASSWGQGAGNEQFF.